The 20 T cell receptor beta chains given below trace back to one sample, sequenced in a study of blood T cell repertoires in COVID-19. Here immunoSEQ multiplex PCR was the method, and the copy in TCRdb shows in-frame clones only, minus some. The data contain about 210,000 clones, roughly four fifths of them singletons. The sequenced sample was peripheral blood. These TCRs come from an elderly woman with COVID-19, enrolled during active disease.

The gene calls are TRBV5-6 and TRBJ1-6, with TRBD1 as a possible D gene (5 bases). Germline V lookup: CDR1 SGHDT, CDR2 YYEEEE. The CDR3 is 14 residues long. With 7 bases removed from V and 8 bases from J, the gap between germline ends came to 16 bases. For the CDR3, the DNA is TGTGCCAGCGGCAGGGAGGGGCGCCATTCACCCCTCCACTTT. Amino acids: CASGREGRHSPLHF.

The genes are TRBV5-1 and TRBJ2-5; 7 nucleotides align to TRBD1. This CDR3 has 15 residues. Unmatched junction bases numbered 5, after V lost 0 bases and J lost 3 bases. Looked up from germline, CDR1 is SGHRS and CDR2 is YFSETQ. CDR3 sequence reads: CASSLVGTAEETQYF. The CDR3 DNA follows: TGCGCCAGCAGCTTGGTCGGGACAGCCGAAGAGACCCAGTACTTC.

The rearrangement links TRBV5-5 to TRBJ1-6; maybe TRBD1 (6 bases). V was clipped by 1 base and J by 8 bases, with 10 bases between them. CDR1 and CDR2 (germline): SGHKS, YYEKEE (reference sequence). This CDR3 comprises 14 residues. In nucleotides, the CDR3 is TGTGCCAGCAGCTTGCGGACAGAGGATTCACCCCTCCACTTT. Amino acid sequence: CASSLRTEDSPLHF.

V and J are TRBV5-1 and TRBJ2-4; D might be TRBD2 (5 bases). The V gene lost 0 bases and the J gene lost 3 bases, with 13 bases spanning the gap. The CDR3 has 16 residues. Germline-derived CDR1 and CDR2 are SGHRS and YFSETQ. CDR3 bases: TGCGCCAGCAGCTTGGACCCCGTCGGGGTCAAAAACATTCAGTACTTC. This sequence encodes CASSLDPVGVKNIQYF. The whole variable domain, remainder taken from reference TRBV5-1 and TRBJ2-4, is KAGVTQTPRYLIKTRGQQVTLSCSPISGHRSVSWYQQTPGQGLQFLFEYFSETQRNKGNFPGRFSGRQFSNSRSEMNVSTLELGDSALYLCASSLDPVGVKNIQYFGAGTRLSVL.

The V gene is TRBV6-5, the J gene TRBJ1-1; no clear D gene. The germline CDR1 and CDR2 sequences are MNHEY and SVGAGI. The CDR3 contains 15 residues. Trimming left V 2 bases short and J 6 bases short, with 16 bases between. In DNA, the CDR3 is TGTGCCAGCAGTTACCCCACCGCCAGGCCCGCTGAAGCTTTCTTT. This gives the protein CASSYPTARPAEAFF.

The rearrangement uses TRBV4-2 and TRBJ2-1, with D unclear. This CDR3 has 14 residues. V lost 0 bases, J lost 10 bases, and 13 bases lay in between. CDR1 is LGHNA, CDR2 YNFKEQ, per germline. For the CDR3, the DNA is TGTGCCAGCAGCCAAGACCTTCTAGAGGAAGAGCAGTTCTTC. This sequence encodes CASSQDLLEEEQFF.

This chain uses TRBV10-3 with TRBJ1-3; D not resolved. Germline CDR1 reads ENHRY; CDR2 reads SYGVKD. V was trimmed by 2 bases and J by 0 bases, leaving 8 bases between them. This CDR3 is built from 15 residues. The CDR3 DNA reads TGTGCCATCAGTGAGGAAGTACACTCTGGAAACACCATATATTTT. Protein sequence: CAISEEVHSGNTIYF.

V is TRBV6-5 and J is TRBJ1-3; D uncertain. V gave up 3 bases and J gave up 4 bases, with 10 bases separating them. This CDR3 is 14 amino acids long. Germline-derived CDR1 and CDR2 are MNHEY and SVGAGI. The CDR3 sequence is CASSYSGGGNTIYF. DNA of the CDR3: TGTGCCAGCAGTTATTCGGGTGGGGGAAACACCATATATTTT.

This chain joins TRBV9 and TRBJ1-3; 8 nucleotides line up with TRBD1. This CDR3 region has 15 residues. Germline CDR1 SGDLS, CDR2 YYNGEE. Trimming cost V 0 bases and J 4 bases; bases outside gene matches: 3. The CDR3 DNA follows: TGTGCCAGCAGCGTAGACAGGGGGGCCGGAAACACCATATATTTT. Its translation is CASSVDRGAGNTIYF.

The chain has TRBV3-1 (or the pseudogene TRBV3-2) and TRBJ2-7; 7 bases are a match to TRBD2. The trim removed 8 bases at V and 6 bases at J, leaving 13 bases unmatched. Germline-derived CDR1 and CDR2 are LGHDT and YNNKEL (reference sequence). This CDR3 is built from 14 residues. CDR3 in DNA: TGTGCCAGCGGGGGGGGACCACAGATACCCGAGCAGTACTTC. It encodes CASGGGPQIPEQYF.

This rearrangement joins TRBV2 to TRBJ1-1, with unresolved D. Between the trimmed V and J ends, which lost 6 bases and 4 bases, there was a span of 15 bases. Germline assignment: CDR1 SNHLY and CDR2 FYNNEI. The length of the CDR3 is 14 residues. DNA for the CDR3: TGTGCCAGCAGGACGGCGGGTTTGGGCACTGAAGCTTTCTTT. The encoded protein is CASRTAGLGTEAFF.

The chain couples TRBV19 to TRBJ2-1; 9 nucleotides line up with TRBD1. The trim removed 1 base at V and 8 bases at J, leaving 9 bases unmatched. This CDR3 contains 16 residues. Per germline, CDR1 LNHDA and CDR2 SQIVND (reference sequence). The CDR3 DNA reads as TGTGCCAGTAGTATAGGCGGAGGAACAGGGGGCCATGAGCAGTTCTTC. This codes for CASSIGGGTGGHEQFF.

The CDR3 sequence: CASSRTGGRNTEAFF. CDR3 in DNA: TGTGCCAGCAGCCGGACAGGGGGCCGGAACACTGAAGCTTTCTTT. This sequence joins TRBV27 and TRBJ1-1, with 11 bases that match TRBD1. The CDR3 is made up of 15 amino acids. The V gene end was trimmed by 6 bases and the J gene end by 1 base; junction bases not matched to a gene: 4. CDR1 MNHEY and CDR2 SMNVEV come from the germline V gene (reference sequence).

Here the CDR3 reads CASSVDPGWGSPLHF. In nucleotides, the CDR3 is TGTGCCAGCAGCGTAGATCCAGGGTGGGGATCACCCCTCCACTTT. The V call is TRBV9, the J call TRBJ1-6; D is perhaps TRBD1 (5 bases). Germline CDR1 is SGDLS and CDR2 is YYNGEE. The CDR3 contains 15 residues. Deletions cut 0 bases from V and 10 bases from J, with 14 bases between.

V is TRBV6-5 and J is TRBJ2-1, with D unclear. V lost 4 bases and J 12 bases, leaving 13 bases between the germline ends. Germline CDR1 and CDR2: MNHEY and SVGAGI. The CDR3 consists of 12 residues. The CDR3 DNA follows: TGTGCCAGCAGTTCTACCGCAATAGTGCAGTTCTTC. Its protein product is CASSSTAIVQFF.

This chain uses TRBV4-1 with TRBJ2-5, with D possibly being TRBD2 (6 bases). The V gene lost 0 bases and the J gene lost 5 bases, with 16 bases spanning the gap. CDR3 length equals 16 residues. Germline-derived CDR1 and CDR2 are MGHRA and YSYEKL. The CDR3 DNA is TGCGCCAGCAGCCAAGATGGGGCGGGGACTGGGGAGACCCAGTACTTC. It specifies CASSQDGAGTGETQYF.

This sequence joins TRBV28 and TRBJ2-1; D is perhaps TRBD2 (6 bases). Deletions cut 5 bases from V and 6 bases from J, with 11 bases between. This CDR3 has 13 residues. Germline V gene lookup returns CDR1 MDHEN and CDR2 SYDVKM. The CDR3 loop reads CASSPPTSNEQFF. Written as DNA, the CDR3 is TGTGCCAGCAGTCCACCGACTAGCAATGAGCAGTTCTTC.

The V gene is TRBV10-3, the J gene TRBJ1-6; TRBD1 aligns across 7 bases. The CDR3 is 14 amino acids. Germline CDR1 reads ENHRY; CDR2 reads SYGVKD. V gave up 4 bases and J gave up 10 bases; unmatched junction bases: 7. As DNA, the CDR3 is TGTGCCATCAGTGGGACAGGAATGAACTCACCCCTCCACTTT. Amino acids: CAISGTGMNSPLHF.

The gene calls are TRBV19 and TRBJ2-7; weak D call: TRBD1 (6 bases). V was shortened by 2 bases and J by 1 base, with 12 bases between the two germline ends. The CDR3 contains 15 residues. Germline lookup yields CDR1 LNHDA and CDR2 SQIVND (reference sequence). The CDR3 region is CASSIYQGHSYEQYF. For the CDR3, the DNA is TGTGCCAGTAGTATATACCAGGGGCATTCCTACGAGCAGTACTTC. The entire variable domain, with the rest obtained from reference TRBV19 and TRBJ2-7, is as follows: DGGITQSPKYLFRKEGQNVTLSCEQNLNHDAMYWYRQDPGQGLRLIYYSQIVNDFQKGDIAEGYSVSREKKESFPLTVTSAQKNPTAFYLCASSIYQGHSYEQYFGPGTRLTVT.

The rearrangement uses TRBV3-1 (or the pseudogene TRBV3-2) and TRBJ1-2, with D unclear. Germline assignment: CDR1 LGHDT and CDR2 YNNKEL (reference sequence). There are 12 residues in the CDR3. The ends were cut back, 6 bases at V and 4 bases at J, with 9 bases in the middle. CDR3 in amino acids: CASSLTPYGYTF. Written as DNA, the CDR3 is TGTGCCAGCAGTCTAACCCCCTATGGCTACACCTTC.